Below are 11 T cell receptor beta chains sequenced from a single sample in a study of OX40 agonist ivuxolimab in advanced cancers. Measured with immunoSEQ multiplex PCR; TCRdb has only the in-frame clones, and not every one. The sample lists 60,000 to 85,000 clones; over 80% were seen once. The sequenced sample was CD4+ or CD8+ T cells sorted from blood, obtained in a trial of the OX40 agonist ivuxolimab. These receptors were obtained from an adult with an advanced solid tumor such as melanoma, head and neck, liver or kidney cancer.

As DNA, the CDR3 is TGTGCCAGCAGCTCCCCGGGACAGGGCTACGAGCAGTACTTC. It encodes CASSSPGQGYEQYF. The J gene is TRBJ2-7, the V gene TRBV7-2; 9 bases fit TRBD1. Trimming took 4 bases from V and 3 from J; bases not matched to a gene: 4. The CDR3 is 14 residues long. The germline gives CDR1 SGHTA, CDR2 FQGNSA. Full variable domain (remainder filled in from reference TRBV7-2 and TRBJ2-7): GAGVSQSPSNKVTEKGKDVELRCDPISGHTALYWYRQSLGQGLEFLIYFQGNSAPDKSGLPSDRFSAERTGGSVSTLTIQRTQQEDSAVYLCASSSPGQGYEQYFGPGTRLTVT.

The chain recombines TRBV5-8 with TRBJ1-5; D is undetermined. The germline V gene encodes CDR1 SGHTS and CDR2 YDEGEE. The CDR3 has 17 amino acids. Trimming left V 1 base short and J 0 bases short, with 14 bases between. The CDR3 DNA reads as TGTGCCAGCAGCTTGTTGTCAGGAGAAGATAGCAATCAGCCCCAGCATTTT. Its protein product is CASSLLSGEDSNQPQHF.

The chain links TRBV27 to TRBJ2-3; D perhaps matches TRBD1 (6 bases). In germline, CDR1 is MNHEY, CDR2 SMNVEV (reference sequence). This CDR3 region has 15 residues. V was trimmed by 3 bases and J by 0 bases, leaving 10 bases between them. The DNA for the CDR3 is TGTGCCAGCAGTTTCCGAGACAGGAGCACAGATACGCAGTATTTT. Encoded protein: CASSFRDRSTDTQYF.

The chain recombines TRBV2 with TRBJ1-2; possibly TRBD1 for D (6 bases). Germline CDR1 SNHLY, CDR2 FYNNEI. With 11 bases removed from V and 2 bases from J, the gap between germline ends came to 12 bases. This CDR3 comprises 12 residues. In DNA, the CDR3 is TGTGCCGGAAGACAGGAAAACTATGGCTACACCTTC. It translates to CAGRQENYGYTF.

The chain is built from TRBV5-1 and TRBJ1-6; 10 bases fit TRBD1. There are 15 residues in the CDR3. The ends lost 4 bases at V and 9 bases at J; junction bases unmatched: 7. CDR1 and CDR2 (germline): SGHRS, YFSETQ. CDR3 loop: CASSRGGQGFSPLHF. CDR3 bases: TGCGCCAGCAGCCGTGGGGGACAGGGGTTTTCACCCCTCCACTTT.

This clone was detected a few times. This chain links TRBV7-9 with TRBJ1-5, with D perhaps TRBD1 (5 bases). CDR3 length: 15 amino acids. V was clipped by 8 bases and J by 1 base, with 15 bases between them. CDR1 is SEHNR, CDR2 FQNEAQ, per germline (reference sequence). CDR3: CASGMSGTSNQPQHF. In DNA form, the CDR3 reads TGTGCCAGCGGAATGTCGGGGACGAGCAATCAGCCCCAGCATTTT.

The chain is built from TRBV19 and TRBJ2-1, with 8 bases fitting TRBD2. This CDR3 is 15 amino acids long. Germline CDR1 reads LNHDA; CDR2 reads SQIVND (reference sequence). V gave up 6 bases and J gave up 0 bases; unmatched junction bases: 4. CDR3 amino acids: CASRPGLDSYNEQFF. The CDR3, as DNA: TGTGCCAGTAGACCGGGACTAGACTCCTACAATGAGCAGTTCTTC.

This clone has only a few counts. The V gene is TRBV19, the J gene TRBJ1-4; 7 positions match TRBD1. V dropped 9 bases and J dropped 5; count of bases not matched to a gene: 3. The length of the CDR3 is 12 residues. Germline values: CDR1 LNHDA, CDR2 SQIVND (reference sequence). CDR3 protein: CASTQGNEKLFF. For the CDR3, the DNA is TGTGCCAGCACACAGGGGAATGAAAAACTGTTTTTT. Complete variable domain (other parts from reference TRBV19 and TRBJ1-4): DGGITQSPKYLFRKEGQNVTLSCEQNLNHDAMYWYRQDPGQGLRLIYYSQIVNDFQKGDIAEGYSVSREKKESFPLTVTSAQKNPTAFYLCASTQGNEKLFFGSGTQLSVL.

The rearrangement joins TRBV10-3 to TRBJ2-5; the D gene could be TRBD1 or TRBD2 (5 bases each). Per germline, CDR1 ENHRY and CDR2 SYGVKD. The length of the CDR3 is 13 residues. V lost 4 bases, J lost 9 bases, and 15 bases lay in between. CDR3: CAISAVGDRAQYF. The CDR3 DNA is TGTGCCATCAGTGCTGTGGGGGACCGGGCCCAGTACTTC.

The chain combines TRBV30 with TRBJ1-4; the D gene is possibly TRBD1 (6 bases). The CDR3 is 15 amino acids. Trimming left V 2 bases short and J 11 bases short, with 21 bases between. Per germline, CDR1 GTSNPN and CDR2 SVGIG (reference sequence). The CDR3 DNA reads TGTGCCTGGAGTCCAACAGGGTTACCGCCCTTCAAACTGTTTTTT. It encodes CAWSPTGLPPFKLFF.

The V and J genes are TRBV4-1 and TRBJ2-7; D might be TRBD2 (5 bases). Germline V lookup: CDR1 MGHRA, CDR2 YSYEKL. Trimming took off 2 bases at V and 1 base at J, with 6 bases between the two ends. The CDR3 runs to 13 residues. CDR3 sequence reads: CASSQTGSYEQYF. In nucleotides, the CDR3 is TGCGCCAGCAGCCAAACGGGATCCTACGAGCAGTACTTC.